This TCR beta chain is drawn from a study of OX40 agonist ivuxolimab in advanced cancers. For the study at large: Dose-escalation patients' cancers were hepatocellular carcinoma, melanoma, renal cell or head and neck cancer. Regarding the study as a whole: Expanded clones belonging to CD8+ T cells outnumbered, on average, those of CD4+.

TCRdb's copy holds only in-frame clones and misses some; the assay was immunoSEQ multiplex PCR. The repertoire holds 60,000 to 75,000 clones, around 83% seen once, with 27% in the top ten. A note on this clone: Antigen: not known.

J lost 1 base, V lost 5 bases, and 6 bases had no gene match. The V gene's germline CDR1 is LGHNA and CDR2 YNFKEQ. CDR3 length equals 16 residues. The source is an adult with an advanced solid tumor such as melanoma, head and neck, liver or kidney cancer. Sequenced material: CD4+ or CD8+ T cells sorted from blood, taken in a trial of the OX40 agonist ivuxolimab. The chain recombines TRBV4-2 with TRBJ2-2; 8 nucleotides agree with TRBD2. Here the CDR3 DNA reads TGTGCCAGCAGCTCGGTCCGGGGGGGGAACACCGGGGAGCTGTTTTTT. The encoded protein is CASSSVRGGNTGELFF.